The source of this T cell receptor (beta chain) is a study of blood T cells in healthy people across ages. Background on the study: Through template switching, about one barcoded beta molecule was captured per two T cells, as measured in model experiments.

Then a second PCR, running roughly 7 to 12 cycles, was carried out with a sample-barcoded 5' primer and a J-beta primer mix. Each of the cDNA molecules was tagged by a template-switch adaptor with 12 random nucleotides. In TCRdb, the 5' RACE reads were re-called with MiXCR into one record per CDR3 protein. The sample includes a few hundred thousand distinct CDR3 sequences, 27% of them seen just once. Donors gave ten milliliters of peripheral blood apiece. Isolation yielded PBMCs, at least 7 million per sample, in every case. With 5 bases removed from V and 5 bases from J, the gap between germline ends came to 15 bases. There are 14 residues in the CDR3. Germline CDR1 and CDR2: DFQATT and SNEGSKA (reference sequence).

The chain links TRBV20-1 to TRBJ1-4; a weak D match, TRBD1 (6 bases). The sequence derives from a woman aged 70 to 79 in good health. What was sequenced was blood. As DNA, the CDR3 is TGCAGTGCTGGGACGGGGGCATTAAATGAAAAACTGTTTTTT. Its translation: CSAGTGALNEKLFF.